Each of the 9 T cell receptor beta chains below was sequenced from the same sample in a study of blood T cell repertoires in COVID-19. This table comes from immunoSEQ multiplex PCR, and its TCRdb copy is limited to in-frame clones, with some not included. The sample lists 150,000 to 200,000 clones, about 81% occurring once. Sample: peripheral blood. All receptors derive from an elderly woman with COVID-19, enrolled during active disease.

V and J are TRBV2 and TRBJ1-1; 8 bases line up with TRBD1. This CDR3 is 14 amino acids long. The germline V gene encodes CDR1 SNHLY and CDR2 FYNNEI. Trimming at V came to 3 bases and at J to 2 bases, leaving 2 bases not matched to a gene. The CDR3 DNA sequence: TGTGCCAGCAGTGATCAGGGGGCCAACACTGAAGCTTTCTTT. Protein sequence: CASSDQGANTEAFF.

The V call is TRBV4-2, the J call TRBJ2-1; 11 positions match TRBD2. Per the germline V gene, CDR1 is LGHNA and CDR2 is YNFKEQ. This CDR3 region has 17 residues. Unmatched junction bases numbered 6, after V lost 0 bases and J lost 5 bases. CDR3: CASSQDYLAGGHNEQFF. In nucleotides, the CDR3 is TGTGCCAGCAGCCAAGATTATTTAGCGGGAGGGCACAATGAGCAGTTCTTC.

The chain uses TRBV10-2 and TRBJ1-6, with D tentatively TRBD1 (5 bases). Per the germline V gene, CDR1 is WSHSY and CDR2 is SAAADI. The CDR3 runs 15 residues. The V end was cut by 2 bases, the J end by 8 bases, with 13 bases between. CDR3 coding DNA: TGCGCCAGCAGTGAGCCGGGGGTGATGGATTCACCCCTCCACTTT. Translated: CASSEPGVMDSPLHF.

This clone has a handful of counts. V is TRBV6-1 and J is TRBJ2-1, with 7 bases aligning to TRBD2. The V and J ends lost 5 bases and 11 bases, in that order; junction bases with no gene match: 9. Germline-derived CDR1 and CDR2 are MNHNS and SASEGT. The CDR3 loop spans 13 amino acids. DNA of the CDR3: TGTGCCAGCAGTCAATTGGGCGGGAGAAAGCAGTTCTTC. Amino acids: CASSQLGGRKQFF.

The chain links TRBV27 to TRBJ1-5; 7 nucleotides line up with TRBD1. The CDR3 covers 13 residues. The germline V gene has CDR1 MNHEY and CDR2 SMNVEV (reference sequence). J gave up 9 bases and V 5 bases, and 7 bases lay outside the gene matches. CDR3 amino acids: CASSKSTGRPQHF. DNA for the CDR3: TGTGCCAGCAGTAAATCGACAGGGCGGCCCCAGCATTTT.

Regarding this clone: The same CDR3 arises from other DNA sequences in this sample as well. This chain's CDR3 is CATSDSRGGDTEAFF. DNA of the CDR3: TGTGCCACCAGTGATAGTAGGGGGGGGGACACTGAAGCTTTCTTT. The chain carries TRBV24-1 and TRBJ1-1; the D gene is possibly TRBD1 (6 bases). The V and J ends lost 3 bases and 3 bases respectively, with 13 bases between them. Per germline, CDR1 KGHDR and CDR2 SFDVKD. The CDR3 has 15 residues.

The chain employs TRBV30 and TRBJ2-3; D may be TRBD2 (5 bases). Between the trimmed V and J ends, which lost 2 bases and 3 bases, there was a span of 15 bases. Per germline, CDR1 GTSNPN and CDR2 SVGIG (reference sequence). This CDR3 has 15 amino acids. The CDR3 spells CAWSNKEEGTDTQYF. The CDR3, as DNA: TGTGCCTGGAGTAACAAGGAGGAAGGGACAGATACGCAGTATTTT. The variable domain in full, completed from reference TRBV30 and TRBJ2-3, reads SQTIHQWPATLVQPVGSPLSLECTVEGTSNPNLYWYRQAAGRGLQLLFYSVGIGQISSEVPQNLSASRPQDRQFILSSKKLLLSDSGFYLCAWSNKEEGTDTQYFGPGTRLTVL.

This sequence joins TRBV11-1 and TRBJ1-6; the D is unclear. This CDR3 contains 12 residues. Trimming removed 5 bases at V and 7 bases at J, with 6 bases between. Germline V gene sequence: CDR1 SGHAT, CDR2 FQDESV (reference sequence). CDR3 DNA sequence: TGTGCCAGCAGCCGAGGAAATTCACCCCTCCACTTT. It translates to CASSRGNSPLHF. The entire variable domain, with the rest obtained from reference TRBV11-1 and TRBJ1-6, is as follows: EAEVAQSPRYKITEKSQAVAFWCDPISGHATLYWYRQILGQGPELLVQFQDESVVDDSQLPKDRFSAERLKGVDSTLKIQPAELGDSAMYLCASSRGNSPLHFGNGTRLTVT.

The chain is built from TRBV30 and TRBJ1-1; weak D call: TRBD1 (5 bases). Trimming cost V 0 bases and J 0 bases, with 5 bases left between them. In germline, CDR1 is GTSNPN, CDR2 SVGIG (reference sequence). The length of the CDR3 is 13 residues. CDR3 coding DNA: TGTGCCTGGAGTGTGGACATGAACACTGAAGCTTTCTTT. Protein: CAWSVDMNTEAFF. The full variable domain, rest sourced from reference TRBV30 and TRBJ1-1, is SQTIHQWPATLVQPVGSPLSLECTVEGTSNPNLYWYRQAAGRGLQLLFYSVGIGQISSEVPQNLSASRPQDRQFILSSKKLLLSDSGFYLCAWSVDMNTEAFFGQGTRLTVV.